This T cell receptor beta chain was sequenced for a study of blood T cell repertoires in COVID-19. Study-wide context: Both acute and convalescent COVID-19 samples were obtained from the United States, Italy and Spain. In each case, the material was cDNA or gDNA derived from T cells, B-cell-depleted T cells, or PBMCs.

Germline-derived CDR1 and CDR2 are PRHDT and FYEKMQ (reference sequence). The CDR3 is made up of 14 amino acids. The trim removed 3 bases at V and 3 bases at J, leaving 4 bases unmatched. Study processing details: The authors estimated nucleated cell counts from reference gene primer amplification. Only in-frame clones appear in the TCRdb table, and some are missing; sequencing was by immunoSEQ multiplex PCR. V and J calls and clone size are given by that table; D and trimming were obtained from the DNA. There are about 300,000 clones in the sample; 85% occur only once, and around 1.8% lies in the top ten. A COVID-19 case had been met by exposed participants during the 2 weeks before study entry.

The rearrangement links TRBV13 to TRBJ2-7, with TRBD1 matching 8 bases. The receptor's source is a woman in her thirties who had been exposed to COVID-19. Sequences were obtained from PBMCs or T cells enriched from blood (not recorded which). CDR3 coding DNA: TGTGCCAGCAGCTTCTCCGGACAGGGCTACGAGCAGTACTTC. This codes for CASSFSGQGYEQYF.